Listed below are T cell receptor beta chains from one sample, sequenced in a study of spatial heterogeneity in lung cancer. Each CDR3 protein gets one entry after TCRdb re-called the 5' RACE reads with MiXCR. There are about 48,000 distinct CDR3 sequences in the sample; approximately 5.3% occur only once, and more than 9.5% lies in the top ten. The material was PBMCs, obtained at surgery. The receptors were gathered from a male donor with early-stage non-small cell lung cancer. Both conserved end residues are trimmed from each CDR3. Fields, in order: J gene, V gene, CDR3 protein.

>TRBJ2-1|TRBV6-1
ASGQIAGGLGEQF
>TRBJ1-5|TRBV7-9
ASSRGHQPQH
>TRBJ2-5|TRBV27
ASRPWGTGELETQY
>TRBJ2-7|TRBV9
ASSERARGYEQY
>TRBJ1-2|TRBV19
ASSPSLGIYGYT
>TRBJ1-2|TRBV20-1
SARVEDRGRPVYGYT
>TRBJ2-3|TRBV7-6
ASSPRLSRNTQY
>TRBJ2-3|TRBV11-3
ASSLVREADTQY
>TRBJ1-1|TRBV2
ASNLGSTEAF
>TRBJ2-2|TRBV21-1
ASSKARLGLAALGELF
>TRBJ2-2|TRBV19
ASSFPGGNTGELF
>TRBJ2-7|TRBV6-2/TRBV6-3
ASSYSLAGSYEQY
>TRBJ2-2|TRBV6-2/TRBV6-3
ASSTLTPAGAGELF
>TRBJ2-1|TRBV27
ASSLFPFNEQF
>TRBJ2-2|TRBV6-2/TRBV6-3
ASSVKLATGELF
>TRBJ1-5|TRBV27
ASRRTGEEPQH
>TRBJ2-3|TRBV14
ASSQDHGFSTDTQY
>TRBJ2-7|TRBV5-4
ASSSGQGANEQY
>TRBJ1-6|TRBV7-8
ASSLLGGPSPLH
>TRBJ1-1|TRBV19
ASSYGPQASEAF
>TRBJ2-3|TRBV10-3
AISETSGTFWGTDTQY
>TRBJ1-1|TRBV5-1
ASSPLQWNTEAF